This T cell receptor beta chain was identified during a study of early T cells in non-severe SARS-CoV-2 infection. Germline CDR1 is DFQATT and CDR2 is SNEGSKA (reference sequence). V was pared by 3 bases and J by 4 bases, with 12 bases of the junction left unmatched. The CDR3 contains 16 residues. MiXCR, applied by TCRdb to the 5' RACE reads, yields one record per CDR3 protein. The table includes approximately 90,000 distinct CDR3 sequences, around a sixth detected once. This clonotype was sampled from an adult who was a healthcare worker with PCR-confirmed SARS-CoV-2 infection or an uninfected control (not recorded which). The V and J genes are TRBV20-1 and TRBJ2-7; TRBD1 agrees at 10 bases. The source material was whole blood, sampled at baseline. CDR3 DNA: TGCAGTGCTAGTCCCGCGACAGGGGGCGCGGTATACGAGCAGTACTTC. It specifies CSASPATGGAVYEQYF.